This TCR beta chain was obtained from a study of T-cell memory formation after mild COVID-19. Across the whole study: Clustering of TCRs was largely donor specific. Study results and caveats: Some clones that responded turned up in pre-infection memory, which suggests that cross-reactive memory joined in.

J lost 2 bases, V lost 7 bases, and 4 bases had no gene match. Germline assignment: CDR1 SQVTM and CDR2 ANQGSEA. The CDR3 covers 12 residues. Barcoded TCR alpha and TCR beta cDNA libraries with UMIs came from 5'RACE using constant-segment primers. TCRdb analysed the 5' RACE reads with MiXCR anew, one entry per CDR3 protein. The table records about 210,000 distinct CDR3 sequences, over 9.5% of them present only once. This clonotype was counted a few times. No antigen is known for it. V is TRBV29-1 and J is TRBJ1-2, with 7 bases identical to TRBD1. This clonotype originated in a man aged 18 to 35 who had mild COVID-19 (a few samples of this study predate the infection). Cell type and time point are not known. What was sequenced was PBMCs or a T cell subset sorted from them (not recorded which). This chain's CDR3 is CSAKTGNYGYTF. The DNA for the CDR3 is TGCAGCGCCAAGACAGGGAACTATGGCTACACCTTC.